One and the same sample provided the 10 T cell receptor beta chains below, sequenced in a study of blood T cell repertoires in COVID-19. TCRdb's copy holds only in-frame clones and misses some; the assay was immunoSEQ multiplex PCR. The top ten clones hold roughly 2% of a sample with about 69,000 clones, roughly 85% of them seen once. The sequencing input was peripheral blood. These TCRs come from a man aged 30 to 45 with acute or convalescent COVID-19.

The V call is TRBV6-6, the J call TRBJ1-6, with unresolved D. CDR3 length equals 16 residues. V was trimmed by 5 bases and J by 9 bases, leaving 20 bases between them. CDR1 is MNHNY and CDR2 is SVGAGI in the germline V gene (reference sequence). The chain's CDR3 is CASSPTRTFSGSPLHF. The CDR3 bases are TGTGCCAGCAGTCCTACGAGGACTTTTTCGGGTTCACCCCTCCACTTT.

The J gene is TRBJ2-1, the V gene TRBV10-3; 8 bases line up with TRBD2. CDR1 ENHRY and CDR2 SYGVKD come from the germline V gene. Trimming took 2 bases from V and 1 from J; bases not matched to a gene: 4. The length of the CDR3 is 16 residues. The DNA of the CDR3 is TGTGCCATCAGTGAGGAAGGCGGGGGGTCCTACAATGAGCAGTTCTTC. Translating it yields CAISEEGGGSYNEQFF.

The rearrangement links TRBV6-5 to TRBJ1-4; the match to TRBD1 covers 10 bases. CDR1 and CDR2 from the germline V gene are MNHEY and SVGAGI. J lost 10 bases, V lost 2 bases, and 7 bases had no gene match. The CDR3 runs to 15 residues. The CDR3 region has the DNA TGTGCCAGCAGTTACGGGGGACAGGGGTCTTCAAAACTGTTTTTT. Its translation is CASSYGGQGSSKLFF.

A single count supports this clone. The chain couples TRBV7-8 to TRBJ2-7, with D tentatively TRBD1 (7 bases). Trimming stripped 5 bases from V and 4 bases from J, with 18 bases between. This CDR3 region has 15 residues. Germline CDR1 and CDR2: SGHVS and FQNEAQ. The CDR3 sequence is CASSTSRGTAYEQYF. The CDR3 DNA follows: TGTGCCAGCAGCACTAGCAGAGGGACAGCGTACGAGCAGTACTTC.

The chain joins TRBV30 to TRBJ1-5, with D tentatively TRBD1 (5 bases). With 1 base removed from V and 5 bases from J, the gap between germline ends came to 9 bases. The germline CDR1 and CDR2 sequences are GTSNPN and SVGIG (reference sequence). The CDR3 spans 13 residues. The CDR3 region is CAWSDRLDQPQHF. The CDR3 nucleotides read TGTGCCTGGAGTGACAGGCTGGATCAGCCCCAGCATTTT. Together with reference TRBV30 and TRBJ1-5, the CDR3 gives the full variable domain: SQTIHQWPATLVQPVGSPLSLECTVEGTSNPNLYWYRQAAGRGLQLLFYSVGIGQISSEVPQNLSASRPQDRQFILSSKKLLLSDSGFYLCAWSDRLDQPQHFGDGTRLSIL.

The rearrangement uses TRBV7-9 and TRBJ1-1, with 9 nucleotides matching TRBD1. Per the germline V gene, CDR1 is SEHNR and CDR2 is FQNEAQ (reference sequence). The CDR3 has 15 residues. V shed 3 bases and J 4 bases; nucleotides not matched to a gene: 6. CDR3 amino acids: CASSFWRQGGTEAFF. CDR3 DNA sequence: TGTGCCAGCAGCTTCTGGAGACAGGGGGGCACTGAAGCTTTCTTT. The full variable domain, completed using reference TRBV7-9 and TRBJ1-1, is DTGVSQNPRHKITKRGQNVTFRCDPISEHNRLYWYRQTLGQGPEFLTYFQNEAQLEKSRLLSDRFSAERPKGSFSTLEIQRTEQGDSAMYLCASSFWRQGGTEAFFGQGTRLTVV.

The genes are TRBV10-3 and TRBJ1-1; D perhaps matches TRBD1 (5 bases). Trimming removed 10 bases at V and 4 bases at J, with 16 bases between. Germline V gene lookup returns CDR1 ENHRY and CDR2 SYGVKD. The CDR3 is 13 residues long. The CDR3 loop reads CATLSGAGTEAFF. As DNA, the CDR3 is TGTGCCACCCTCAGCGGGGCCGGCACTGAAGCTTTCTTT.

V gene TRBV24-1 combines with J gene TRBJ2-7; 7 nucleotides line up with TRBD1. This CDR3 contains 15 residues. The trim removed 6 bases at V and 4 bases at J, leaving 11 bases unmatched. Germline V gene sequence: CDR1 KGHDR, CDR2 SFDVKD. The CDR3 coding sequence is TGTGCCACCAGTCCACAGGGGATAGCTCGTTACGAGCAGTACGTC. Translation gives CATSPQGIARYEQYV.

This clone was recorded a few times. CDR3 residues: CATSTRDTYNEQFF. For the CDR3, the DNA is TGTGCCACCAGCACACGGGACACCTACAATGAGCAGTTCTTC. This chain uses TRBV15 with TRBJ2-1, with D possibly TRBD1 on 6 matching bases. The V and J ends lost 4 bases and 2 bases respectively, with 9 bases between them. Germline V gene lookup returns CDR1 LNHNV and CDR2 YYDKDF (reference sequence). This CDR3 is built from 14 residues.

V is TRBV11-3 and J is TRBJ2-1, with 8 bases matching TRBD2. V dropped 6 bases and J dropped 9; count of bases not matched to a gene: 19. Germline-derived CDR1 and CDR2 are SGHNT and YENEEA. The CDR3 extends over 17 amino acids. The CDR3 region has the DNA TGTGCCAGCAGTTCACGACCACCGGGACTAGTCGACAGTGAGCAGTTCTTC. This translates into CASSSRPPGLVDSEQFF.